One TCR beta chain is described in this entry. The sample comes from a study of T cell repertoires in cytomegalovirus infection. Each CDR3 protein is one row after TCRdb ran MiXCR on the reads. This sample has roughly 630,000 distinct CDR3 sequences, with approximately 24% found just once. Trimming pared 5 bases from V and 13 bases from J, leaving 20 bases between. Germline CDR1 and CDR2: SGHVT and SQSDAQ. The CDR3 sequence is 13 residues long. Sequences were obtained from CD8+ T cells from PBMCs. The rearrangement joins TRBV7-4 to TRBJ1-1; D uncertain. The source is a human donor in good health (CMV status not recorded). Some clones in this sample may be carry-over from other donors' samples. Here the CDR3 DNA reads TGTGCCAGCAGCCCGAGTCCGCCCGGAGAGGGTTTCTTT. As protein: CASSPSPPGEGFF.